These T cell receptor beta chains were read from a single sample in a study of STAT5B mutations in CD4+ large granular lymphocyte leukemia. Here immunoSEQ multiplex PCR was the method, and the copy in TCRdb shows in-frame clones only, minus some. The sample contains tens of thousands of clones, roughly 83% of which appear only once. The sample was CD4+ T cells from blood buffy coats. Source of these receptors: a human donor in good health. Both conserved end residues are trimmed from each CDR3. Fields, in order: V gene, clone size, CDR3 length, CDR3 protein. Clone size is given for some rows only: seen once, a few or many times, or a class if the clone is expanded.

TRBV19 | NA | 12 | ASSQTGTENIQY
TRBV5-8 | NA | 13 | ASSRQGSSYNEQF
TRBV27 | NA | 13 | ASMSLGLAYNEQF
TRBV2 | NA | 11 | ASSENRQETQY
TRBV10-3 | NA | 11 | AISPRERETQY
TRBV27 | NA | 14 | ASSLNSGAGRYGYT
TRBV28 | NA | 13 | ASILSGRTGYEQF
TRBV6-1 | NA | 12 | ASRGAGNYNEQF
TRBV10-3 | NA | 13 | AISDGTNSGNTIY
TRBV25-1 | NA | 12 | ASSDISRNNEQF
TRBV4-1 | NA | 15 | ASSQEELAGDSYEQY
TRBV19 | NA | 14 | ASSSLAGGPYNEQF
TRBV11-2 | NA | 12 | ASSPWVGAGEQY
TRBV5-1 | NA | 12 | ASRGGTLNYGYT
TRBV5-6 | NA | 14 | ASSPGTGGAGNTIY
TRBV7-9 | NA | 13 | ASSHSGSRSYEQY
TRBV29-1 | NA | 10 | SARGAAYEQY
TRBV6-1 | NA | 11 | ASSGDSYNEQF
TRBV5-4 | few | 11 | ASTLQGNTEAF
TRBV29-1 | NA | 11 | SVEGQGIYEQY
TRBV29-1 | NA | 11 | SVRRALTDTQY
TRBV20-1 | NA | 9 | SARDSYEQY
TRBV28 | NA | 13 | ASSFDYTNTGELF
TRBV7-9 | NA | 12 | ASSSTSGRAYEF
TRBV7-9 | few | 12 | ASSLSTGREKLF
TRBV5-1 | NA | 12 | ASTGTGGNNEQF
TRBV6-5 | NA | 13 | ASSLESGTVHGYT